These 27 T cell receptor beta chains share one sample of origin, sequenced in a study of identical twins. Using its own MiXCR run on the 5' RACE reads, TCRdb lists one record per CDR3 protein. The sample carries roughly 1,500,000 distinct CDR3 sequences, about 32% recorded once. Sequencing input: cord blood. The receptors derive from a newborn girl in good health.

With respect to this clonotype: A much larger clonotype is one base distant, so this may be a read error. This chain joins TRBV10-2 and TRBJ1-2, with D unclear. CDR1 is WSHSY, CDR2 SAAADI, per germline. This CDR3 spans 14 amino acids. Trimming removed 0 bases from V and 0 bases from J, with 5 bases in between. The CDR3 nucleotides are TGCGCCAGCAGTGAGTCGGGCCCTAACTATGGCTACACCTTC. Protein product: CASSESGPNYGYTF.

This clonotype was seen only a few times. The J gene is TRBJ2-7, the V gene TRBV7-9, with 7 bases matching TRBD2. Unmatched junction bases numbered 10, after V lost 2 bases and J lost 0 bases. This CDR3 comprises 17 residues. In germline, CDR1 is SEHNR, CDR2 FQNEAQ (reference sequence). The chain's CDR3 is CASSLTPLAESSYEQYF. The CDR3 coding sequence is TGTGCCAGCAGCTTAACCCCCCTAGCGGAAAGCTCCTACGAGCAGTACTTC. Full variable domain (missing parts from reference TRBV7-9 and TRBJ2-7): DTGVSQNPRHKITKRGQNVTFRCDPISEHNRLYWYRQTLGQGPEFLTYFQNEAQLEKSRLLSDRFSAERPKGSFSTLEIQRTEQGDSAMYLCASSLTPLAESSYEQYFGPGTRLTVT.

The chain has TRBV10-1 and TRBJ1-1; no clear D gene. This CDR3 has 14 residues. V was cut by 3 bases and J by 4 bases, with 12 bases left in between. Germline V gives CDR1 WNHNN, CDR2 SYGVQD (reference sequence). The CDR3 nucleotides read TGCGCCAGCAGTGACGCGCGGGCCGGCACTGAAGCTTTCTTT. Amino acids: CASSDARAGTEAFF.

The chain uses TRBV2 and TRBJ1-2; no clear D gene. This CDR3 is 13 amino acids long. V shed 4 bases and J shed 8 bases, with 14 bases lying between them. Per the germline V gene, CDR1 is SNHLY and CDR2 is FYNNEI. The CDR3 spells CASSATVGRGYTF. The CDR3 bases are TGTGCCAGCAGTGCGACCGTCGGGAGAGGCTACACCTTC.

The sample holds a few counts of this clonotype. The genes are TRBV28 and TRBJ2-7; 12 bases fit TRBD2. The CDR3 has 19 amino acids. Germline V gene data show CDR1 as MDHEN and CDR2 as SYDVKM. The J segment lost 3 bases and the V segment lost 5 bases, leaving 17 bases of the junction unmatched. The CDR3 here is CASSPHPRTSGTPYYEQYF. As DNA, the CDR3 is TGTGCCAGCAGTCCCCACCCTCGGACTAGCGGGACACCCTACTACGAGCAGTACTTC.

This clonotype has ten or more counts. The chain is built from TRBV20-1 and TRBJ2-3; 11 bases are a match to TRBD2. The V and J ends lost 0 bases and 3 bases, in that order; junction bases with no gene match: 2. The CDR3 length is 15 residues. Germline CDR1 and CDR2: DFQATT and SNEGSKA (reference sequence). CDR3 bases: TGCAGTGCTAGAGAGGGGACTAGCGGAACAGATACGCAGTATTTT. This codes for CSAREGTSGTDTQYF.

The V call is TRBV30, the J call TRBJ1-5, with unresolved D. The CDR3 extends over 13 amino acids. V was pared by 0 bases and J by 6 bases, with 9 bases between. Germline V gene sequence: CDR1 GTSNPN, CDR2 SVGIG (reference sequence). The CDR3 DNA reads TGTGCCTGGAGTGTGGGGTTTACTCAGCCCCAGCATTTT. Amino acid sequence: CAWSVGFTQPQHF. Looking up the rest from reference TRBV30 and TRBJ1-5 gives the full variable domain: SQTIHQWPATLVQPVGSPLSLECTVEGTSNPNLYWYRQAAGRGLQLLFYSVGIGQISSEVPQNLSASRPQDRQFILSSKKLLLSDSGFYLCAWSVGFTQPQHFGDGTRLSIL.

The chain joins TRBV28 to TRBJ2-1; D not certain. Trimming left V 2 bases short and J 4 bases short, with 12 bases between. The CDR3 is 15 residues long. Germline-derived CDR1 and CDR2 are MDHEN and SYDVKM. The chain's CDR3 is CASSLQPSGYNEQFF. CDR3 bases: TGTGCCAGCAGTTTACAACCATCTGGGTACAATGAGCAGTTCTTC.

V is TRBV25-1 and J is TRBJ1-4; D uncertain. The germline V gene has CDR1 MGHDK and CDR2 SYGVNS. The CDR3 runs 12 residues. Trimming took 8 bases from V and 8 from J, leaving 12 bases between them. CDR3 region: CASQTRREKLFF. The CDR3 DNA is TGTGCCAGCCAGACTAGAAGGGAAAAACTGTTTTTT.

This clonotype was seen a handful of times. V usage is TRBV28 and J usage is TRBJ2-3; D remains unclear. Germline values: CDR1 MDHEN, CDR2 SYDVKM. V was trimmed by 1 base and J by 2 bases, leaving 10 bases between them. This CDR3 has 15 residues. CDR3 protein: CASSLSLVYTDTQYF. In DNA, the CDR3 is TGTGCCAGCAGTTTATCTCTAGTCTACACAGATACGCAGTATTTT.

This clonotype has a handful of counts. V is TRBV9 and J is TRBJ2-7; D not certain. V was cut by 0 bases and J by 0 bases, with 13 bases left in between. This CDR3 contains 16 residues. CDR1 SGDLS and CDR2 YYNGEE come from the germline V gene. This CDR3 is CASSVGGYEISYEQYF. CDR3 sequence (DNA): TGTGCCAGCAGCGTAGGGGGTTATGAGATCTCCTACGAGCAGTACTTC. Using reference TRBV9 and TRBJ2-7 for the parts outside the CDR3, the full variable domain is DSGVTQTPKHLITATGQRVTLRCSPRSGDLSVYWYQQSLDQGLQFLIQYYNGEERAKGNILERFSAQQFPDLHSELNLSSLELGDSALYFCASSVGGYEISYEQYFGPGTRLTVT.

The CDR3: CASKLANEQFF. The DNA of the CDR3 is TGCGCCAGCAAACTAGCAAATGAGCAGTTCTTC. This rearrangement joins TRBV5-1 to TRBJ2-1; a possible D gene is TRBD2 (6 bases). CDR1 is SGHRS, CDR2 YFSETQ, per germline. The CDR3 spans 11 residues. Trimming cost V 6 bases and J 7 bases, with 8 bases left between them.

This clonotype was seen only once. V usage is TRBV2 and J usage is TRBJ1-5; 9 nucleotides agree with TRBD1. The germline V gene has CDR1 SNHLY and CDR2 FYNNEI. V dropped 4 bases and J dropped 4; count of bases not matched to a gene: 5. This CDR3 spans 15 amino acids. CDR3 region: CASSGTGAPNQPQHF. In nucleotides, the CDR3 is TGTGCCAGCAGTGGGACAGGGGCTCCGAATCAGCCCCAGCATTTT. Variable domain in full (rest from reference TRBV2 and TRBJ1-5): EPEVTQTPSHQVTQMGQEVILRCVPISNHLYFYWYRQILGQKVEFLVSFYNNEISEKSEIFDDQFSVERPDGSNFTLKIRSTKLEDSAMYFCASSGTGAPNQPQHFGDGTRLSIL.

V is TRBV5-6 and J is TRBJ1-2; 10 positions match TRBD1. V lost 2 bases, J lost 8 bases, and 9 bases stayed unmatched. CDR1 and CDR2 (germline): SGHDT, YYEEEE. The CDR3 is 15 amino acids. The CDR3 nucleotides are TGTGCCAGCAGCTTTTTTGACAGGGGGCAAAGGGGCTACACCTTC. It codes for CASSFFDRGQRGYTF.

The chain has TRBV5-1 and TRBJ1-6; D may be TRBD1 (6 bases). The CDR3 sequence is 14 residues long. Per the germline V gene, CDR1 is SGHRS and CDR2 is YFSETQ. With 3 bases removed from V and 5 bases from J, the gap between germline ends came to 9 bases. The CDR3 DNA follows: TGCGCCAGCAGCTCGCGGACAGATAATTCACCCCTCCACTTT. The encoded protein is CASSSRTDNSPLHF.

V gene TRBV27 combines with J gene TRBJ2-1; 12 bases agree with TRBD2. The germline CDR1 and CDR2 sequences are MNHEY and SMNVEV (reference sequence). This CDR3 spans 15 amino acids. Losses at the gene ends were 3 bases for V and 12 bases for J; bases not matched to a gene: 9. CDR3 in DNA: TGTGCCAGCAGTTTCCTAAAGACTAGCGGGAGTTGGCAGTTCTTC. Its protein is CASSFLKTSGSWQFF.

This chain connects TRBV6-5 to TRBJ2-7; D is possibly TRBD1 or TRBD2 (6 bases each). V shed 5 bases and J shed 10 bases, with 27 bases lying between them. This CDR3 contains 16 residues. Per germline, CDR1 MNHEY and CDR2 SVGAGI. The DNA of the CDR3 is TGTGCCAGCAGTCCCCGGTTATGGACTACGGGGACAATTCAGTACTTC. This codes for CASSPRLWTTGTIQYF.

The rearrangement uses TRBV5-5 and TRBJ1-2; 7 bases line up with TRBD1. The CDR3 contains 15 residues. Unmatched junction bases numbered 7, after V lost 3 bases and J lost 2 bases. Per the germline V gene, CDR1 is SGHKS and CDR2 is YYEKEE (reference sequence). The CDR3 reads CASSWPIQGNYGYTF. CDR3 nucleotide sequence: TGTGCCAGCAGCTGGCCGATACAGGGGAACTATGGCTACACCTTC.

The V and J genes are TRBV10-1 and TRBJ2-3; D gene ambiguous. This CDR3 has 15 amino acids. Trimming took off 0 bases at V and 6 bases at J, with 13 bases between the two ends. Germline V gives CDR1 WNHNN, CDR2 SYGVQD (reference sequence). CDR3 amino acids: CASSESLLRVDTQYF. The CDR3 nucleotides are TGCGCCAGCAGTGAGTCGTTGCTCCGCGTGGATACGCAGTATTTT.

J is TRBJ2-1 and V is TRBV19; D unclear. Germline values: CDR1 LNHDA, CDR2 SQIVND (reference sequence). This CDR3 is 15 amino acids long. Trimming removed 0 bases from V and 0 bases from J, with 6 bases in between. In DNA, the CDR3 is TGTGCCAGTAGTATAGAGCGGAGCTCCTACAATGAGCAGTTCTTC. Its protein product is CASSIERSSYNEQFF.

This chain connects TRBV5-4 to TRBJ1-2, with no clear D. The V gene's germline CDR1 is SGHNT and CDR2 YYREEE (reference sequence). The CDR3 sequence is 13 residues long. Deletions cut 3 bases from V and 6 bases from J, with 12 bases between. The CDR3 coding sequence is TGTGCCAGCAGCTCCTCGCTGTATAATGGCTACACCTTC. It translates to CASSSSLYNGYTF.

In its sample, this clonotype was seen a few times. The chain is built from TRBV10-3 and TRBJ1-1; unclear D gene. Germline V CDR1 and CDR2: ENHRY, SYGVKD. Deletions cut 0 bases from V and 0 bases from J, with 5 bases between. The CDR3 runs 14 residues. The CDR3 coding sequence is TGTGCCATCAGTGAGTCGAAGATGAACACTGAAGCTTTCTTT. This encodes CAISESKMNTEAFF.

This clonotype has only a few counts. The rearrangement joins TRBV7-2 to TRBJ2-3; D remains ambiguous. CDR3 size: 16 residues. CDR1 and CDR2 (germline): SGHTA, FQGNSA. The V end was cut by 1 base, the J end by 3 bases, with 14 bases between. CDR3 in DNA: TGTGCCAGCAGCTTAGGGCTCCTCTATGGGACAGATACGCAGTATTTT. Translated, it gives CASSLGLLYGTDTQYF.

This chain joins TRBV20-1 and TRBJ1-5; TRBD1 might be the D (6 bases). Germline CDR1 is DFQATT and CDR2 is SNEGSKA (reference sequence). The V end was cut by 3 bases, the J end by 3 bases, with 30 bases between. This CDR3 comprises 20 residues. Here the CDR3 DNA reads TGCAGTGCTAGGGGGGTCAGGGGCTCCCCTGAACAAAGATACAATCAGCCCCAGCATTTT. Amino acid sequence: CSARGVRGSPEQRYNQPQHF.

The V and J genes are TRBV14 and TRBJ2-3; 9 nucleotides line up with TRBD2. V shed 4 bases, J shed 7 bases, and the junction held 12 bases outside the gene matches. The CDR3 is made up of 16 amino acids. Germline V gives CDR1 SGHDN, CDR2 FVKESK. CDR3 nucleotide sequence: TGTGCCAGCAGCCCCATAGCGGGAGCGAGGTCGAATACGCAGTATTTT. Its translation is CASSPIAGARSNTQYF.

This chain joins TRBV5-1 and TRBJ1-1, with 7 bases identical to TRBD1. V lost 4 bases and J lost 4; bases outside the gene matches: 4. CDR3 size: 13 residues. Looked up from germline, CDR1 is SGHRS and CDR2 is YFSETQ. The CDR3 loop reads CASSHDRVTEAFF. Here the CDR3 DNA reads TGCGCCAGCAGCCATGACAGGGTCACTGAAGCTTTCTTT. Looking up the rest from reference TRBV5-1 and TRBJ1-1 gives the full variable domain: KAGVTQTPRYLIKTRGQQVTLSCSPISGHRSVSWYQQTPGQGLQFLFEYFSETQRNKGNFPGRFSGRQFSNSRSEMNVSTLELGDSALYLCASSHDRVTEAFFGQGTRLTVV.

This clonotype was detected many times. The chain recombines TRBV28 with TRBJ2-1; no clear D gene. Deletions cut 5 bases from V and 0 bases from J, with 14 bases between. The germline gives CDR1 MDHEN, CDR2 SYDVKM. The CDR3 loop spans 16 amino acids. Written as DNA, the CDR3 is TGTGCCAGCAGTCGATCAGACGCGAGCTCCTACAATGAGCAGTTCTTC. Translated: CASSRSDASSYNEQFF.